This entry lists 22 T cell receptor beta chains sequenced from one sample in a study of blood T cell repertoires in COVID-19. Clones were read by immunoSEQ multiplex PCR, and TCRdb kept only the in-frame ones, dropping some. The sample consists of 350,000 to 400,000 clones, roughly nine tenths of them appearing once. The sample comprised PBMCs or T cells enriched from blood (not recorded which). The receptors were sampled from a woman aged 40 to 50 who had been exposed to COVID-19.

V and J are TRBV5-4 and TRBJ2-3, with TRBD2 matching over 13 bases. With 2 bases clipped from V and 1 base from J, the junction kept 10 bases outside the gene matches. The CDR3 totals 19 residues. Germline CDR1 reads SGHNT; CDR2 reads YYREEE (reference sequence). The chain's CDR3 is CASSLVRLAGGQGTDTQYF. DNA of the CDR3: TGTGCCAGCAGCTTAGTTCGACTAGCGGGGGGCCAGGGCACAGATACGCAGTATTTT. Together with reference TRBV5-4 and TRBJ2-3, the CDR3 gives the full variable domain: ETGVTQSPTHLIKTRGQQVTLRCSSQSGHNTVSWYQQALGQGPQFIFQYYREEENGRGNFPPRFSGLQFPNYSSELNVNALELDDSALYLCASSLVRLAGGQGTDTQYFGPGTRLTVL.

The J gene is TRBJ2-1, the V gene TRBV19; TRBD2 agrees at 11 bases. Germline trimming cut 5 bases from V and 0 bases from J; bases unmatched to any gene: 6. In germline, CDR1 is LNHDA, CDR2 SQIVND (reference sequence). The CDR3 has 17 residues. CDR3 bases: TGTGCCAGTAGTGCTTTTAGCGGGAGGGCCTCCTACAATGAGCAGTTCTTC. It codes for CASSAFSGRASYNEQFF.

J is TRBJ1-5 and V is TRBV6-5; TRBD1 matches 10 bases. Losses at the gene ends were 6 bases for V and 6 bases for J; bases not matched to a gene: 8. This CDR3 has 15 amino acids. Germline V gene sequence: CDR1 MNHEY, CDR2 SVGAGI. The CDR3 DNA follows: TGTGCCAGCAGGGTGACAGGGGGCGGGGGTCAGCCCCAGCATTTT. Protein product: CASRVTGGGGQPQHF.

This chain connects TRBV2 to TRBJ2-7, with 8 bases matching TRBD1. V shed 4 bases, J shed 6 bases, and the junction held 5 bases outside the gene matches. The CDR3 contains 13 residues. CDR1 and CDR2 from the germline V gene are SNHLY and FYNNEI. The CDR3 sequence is CASSAGTGREQYF. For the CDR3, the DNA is TGTGCCAGCAGTGCCGGGACAGGTCGCGAGCAGTACTTC.

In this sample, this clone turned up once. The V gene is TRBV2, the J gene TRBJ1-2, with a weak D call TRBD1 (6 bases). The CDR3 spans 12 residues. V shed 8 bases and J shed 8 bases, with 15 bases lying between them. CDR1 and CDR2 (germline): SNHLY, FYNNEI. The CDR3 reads CASRRQVQGYTF. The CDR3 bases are TGTGCCAGCCGCCGACAGGTTCAGGGCTACACCTTC. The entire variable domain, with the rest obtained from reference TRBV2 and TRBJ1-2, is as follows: EPEVTQTPSHQVTQMGQEVILRCVPISNHLYFYWYRQILGQKVEFLVSFYNNEISEKSEIFDDQFSVERPDGSNFTLKIRSTKLEDSAMYFCASRRQVQGYTFGSGTRLTVV.

CDR3 nucleotide sequence: TGTGCCAGCAGCCGGACAGGGGGTCAAGGCTACACCTTC. It encodes CASSRTGGQGYTF. The chain links TRBV12-3 or TRBV12-4 to TRBJ1-2; 10 bases align to TRBD1. CDR3 length: 13 amino acids. Germline trimming cut 6 bases from V and 8 bases from J; bases unmatched to any gene: 6.

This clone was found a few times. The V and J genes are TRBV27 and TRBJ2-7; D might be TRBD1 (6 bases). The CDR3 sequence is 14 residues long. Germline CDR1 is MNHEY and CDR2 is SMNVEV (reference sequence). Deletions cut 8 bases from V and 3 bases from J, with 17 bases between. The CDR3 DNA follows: TGTGCCAGCTCACGGACCAGGGGACACTACGAGCAGTACTTC. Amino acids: CASSRTRGHYEQYF.

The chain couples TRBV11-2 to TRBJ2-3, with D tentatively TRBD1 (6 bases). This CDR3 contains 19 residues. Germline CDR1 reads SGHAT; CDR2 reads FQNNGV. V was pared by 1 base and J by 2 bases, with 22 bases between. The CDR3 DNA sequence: TGTGCCAGCAGCTTAGGGGTGTTCAGGGGCCCGGAGACCACAGATACGCAGTATTTT. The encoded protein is CASSLGVFRGPETTDTQYF.

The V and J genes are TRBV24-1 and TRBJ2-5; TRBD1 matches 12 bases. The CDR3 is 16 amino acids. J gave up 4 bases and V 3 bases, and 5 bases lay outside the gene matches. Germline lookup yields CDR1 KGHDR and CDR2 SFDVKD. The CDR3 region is CATSDAGQGASETQYF. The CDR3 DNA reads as TGTGCCACCAGTGATGCGGGACAGGGGGCATCAGAGACCCAGTACTTC.

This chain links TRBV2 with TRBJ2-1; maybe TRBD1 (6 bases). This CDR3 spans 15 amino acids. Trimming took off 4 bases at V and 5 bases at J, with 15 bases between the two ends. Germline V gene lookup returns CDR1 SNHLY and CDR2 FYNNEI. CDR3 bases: TGTGCCAGCAGTGTTTTGTTCGGGACAAACAATGAGCAGTTCTTC. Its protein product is CASSVLFGTNNEQFF.

CDR3 coding DNA: TGTGCCAGCTCACCGGGGGGATACGAGCAGTACTTC. It is translated as CASSPGGYEQYF. This rearrangement joins TRBV18 to TRBJ2-7, with D perhaps TRBD2 (6 bases). V lost 3 bases, J lost 4 bases, and 7 bases lay in between. Looked up from germline, CDR1 is KGHSH and CDR2 is LQKENI. CDR3 size: 12 residues.

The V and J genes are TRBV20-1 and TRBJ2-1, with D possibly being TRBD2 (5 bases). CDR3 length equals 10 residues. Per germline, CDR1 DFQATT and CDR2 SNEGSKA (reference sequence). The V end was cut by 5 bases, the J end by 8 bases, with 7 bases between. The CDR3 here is CSARDYEQFF. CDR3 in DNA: TGCAGTGCTCGGGATTATGAGCAGTTCTTC.

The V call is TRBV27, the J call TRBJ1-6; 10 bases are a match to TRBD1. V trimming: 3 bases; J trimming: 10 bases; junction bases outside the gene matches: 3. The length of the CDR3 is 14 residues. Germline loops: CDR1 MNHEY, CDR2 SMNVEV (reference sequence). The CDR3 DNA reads TGTGCCAGCAGTTTTGACAGGGGGCGATCACCCCTCCACTTT. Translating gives CASSFDRGRSPLHF.

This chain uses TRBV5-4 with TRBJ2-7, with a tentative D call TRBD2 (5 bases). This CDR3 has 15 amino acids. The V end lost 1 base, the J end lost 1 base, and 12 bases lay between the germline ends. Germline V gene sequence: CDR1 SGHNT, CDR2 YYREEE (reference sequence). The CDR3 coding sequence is TGTGCCAGCAGCTTGCGCCGTGTAGCGTCCTACGAGCAGTACTTC. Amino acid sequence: CASSLRRVASYEQYF.

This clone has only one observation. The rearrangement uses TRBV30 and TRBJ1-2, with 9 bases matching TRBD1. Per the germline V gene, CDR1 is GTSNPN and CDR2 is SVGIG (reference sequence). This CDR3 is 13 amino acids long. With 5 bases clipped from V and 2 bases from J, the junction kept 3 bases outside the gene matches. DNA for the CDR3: TGTGCCTGGGGGGGACAGGGCAACTATGGCTACACCTTC. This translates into CAWGGQGNYGYTF.

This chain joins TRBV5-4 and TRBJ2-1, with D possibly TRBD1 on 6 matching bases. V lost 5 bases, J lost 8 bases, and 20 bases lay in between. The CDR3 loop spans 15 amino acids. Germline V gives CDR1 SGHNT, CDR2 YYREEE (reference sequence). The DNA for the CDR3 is TGTGCCAGCAGTAACCCTACAGGGAGTAGAGATGAGCAGTTCTTC. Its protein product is CASSNPTGSRDEQFF.

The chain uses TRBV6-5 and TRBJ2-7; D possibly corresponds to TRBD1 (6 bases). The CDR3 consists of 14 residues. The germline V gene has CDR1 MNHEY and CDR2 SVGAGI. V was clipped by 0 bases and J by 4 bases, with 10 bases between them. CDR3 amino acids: CASSYSARGYEQYF. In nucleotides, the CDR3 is TGTGCCAGCAGTTACTCGGCCAGGGGATACGAGCAGTACTTC.

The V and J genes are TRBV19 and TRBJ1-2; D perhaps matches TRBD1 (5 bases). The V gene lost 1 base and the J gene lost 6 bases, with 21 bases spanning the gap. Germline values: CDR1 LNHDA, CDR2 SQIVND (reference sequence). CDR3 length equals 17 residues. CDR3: CASSIGTQGPLKDGYTF. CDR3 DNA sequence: TGTGCCAGTAGTATAGGGACGCAGGGCCCGCTTAAAGATGGCTACACCTTC.

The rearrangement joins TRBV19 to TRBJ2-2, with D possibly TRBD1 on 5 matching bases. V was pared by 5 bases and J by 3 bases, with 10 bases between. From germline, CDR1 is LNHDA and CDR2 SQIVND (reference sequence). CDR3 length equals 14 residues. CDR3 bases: TGTGCCAGTAGTTCCCCAGGGCACACCGGGGAGCTGTTTTTT. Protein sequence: CASSSPGHTGELFF. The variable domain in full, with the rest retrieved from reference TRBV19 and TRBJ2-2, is DGGITQSPKYLFRKEGQNVTLSCEQNLNHDAMYWYRQDPGQGLRLIYYSQIVNDFQKGDIAEGYSVSREKKESFPLTVTSAQKNPTAFYLCASSSPGHTGELFFGEGSRLTVL.

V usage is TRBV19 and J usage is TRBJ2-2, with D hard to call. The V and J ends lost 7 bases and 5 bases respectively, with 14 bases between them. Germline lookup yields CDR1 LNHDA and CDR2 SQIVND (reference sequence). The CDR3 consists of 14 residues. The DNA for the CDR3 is TGTGCCAGTAATGAGCGCCTTGCGACCGGGGAGCTGTTTTTT. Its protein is CASNERLATGELFF.

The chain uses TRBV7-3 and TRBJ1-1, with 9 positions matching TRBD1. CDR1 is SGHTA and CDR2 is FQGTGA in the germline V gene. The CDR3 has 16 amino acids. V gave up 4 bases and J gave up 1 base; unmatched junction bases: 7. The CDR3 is CASSSPGQGKNTEAFF. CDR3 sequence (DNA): TGTGCCAGCAGCTCACCGGGACAGGGAAAGAACACTGAAGCTTTCTTT.

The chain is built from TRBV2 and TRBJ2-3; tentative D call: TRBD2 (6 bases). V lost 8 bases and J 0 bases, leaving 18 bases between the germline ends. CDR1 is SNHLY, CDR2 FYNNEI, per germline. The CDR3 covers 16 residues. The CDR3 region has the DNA TGTGCCAGCGCGGCCGAGGACTACAAAAGCACAGATACGCAGTATTTT. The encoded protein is CASAAEDYKSTDTQYF. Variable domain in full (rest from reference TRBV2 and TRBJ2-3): EPEVTQTPSHQVTQMGQEVILRCVPISNHLYFYWYRQILGQKVEFLVSFYNNEISEKSEIFDDQFSVERPDGSNFTLKIRSTKLEDSAMYFCASAAEDYKSTDTQYFGPGTRLTVL.